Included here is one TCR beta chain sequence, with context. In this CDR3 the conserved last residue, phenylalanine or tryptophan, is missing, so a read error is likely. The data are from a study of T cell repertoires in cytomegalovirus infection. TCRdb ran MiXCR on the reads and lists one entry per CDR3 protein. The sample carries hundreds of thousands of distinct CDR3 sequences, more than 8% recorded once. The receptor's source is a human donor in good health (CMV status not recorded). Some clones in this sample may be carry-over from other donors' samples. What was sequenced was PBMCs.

The CDR3 reads CAWRDRGRGNQPQHL. DNA for the CDR3: TGTGCCTGGAGGGACAGGGGGCGAGGCAATCAGCCCCAGCATCTT. The chain is built from TRBV30 and TRBJ1-5; TRBD1 matches 11 bases. Germline values: CDR1 GTSNPN, CDR2 SVGIG (reference sequence). J gave up 2 bases and V 3 bases, and 3 bases lay outside the gene matches. The CDR3 extends over 15 amino acids.